The T cell receptor beta chain under discussion was sequenced for a study of T cells in Graves' hyperthyroidism and ophthalmopathy. Overall study context: The authors collected peripheral blood at initial diagnosis, before any treatment.

The CDR3 contains 13 residues. Germline assignment: CDR1 MNHNY and CDR2 SVGAGI (reference sequence). V lost 0 bases, J lost 3 bases, and 5 bases lay in between. This clonotype was seen ten or more times. Uncontrolled infection, other autoimmune disease, pregnancy or lactation led to exclusion. Amplification yielded TCR beta CDR3 regions, with RNA transcripts as the source. Using the HTBI primer set, a first-round RT-PCR was run on the TCR CDR3. TCRdb used MiXCR to reprocess the multiplex PCR reads, holding one entry per CDR3 protein. This sample has about 560,000 distinct CDR3 sequences, with around 13% found just once.

Specimen: blood. The J gene is TRBJ2-5, the V gene TRBV6-6, with no clear D. This TCR derives from a woman in her 40s with Graves' hyperthyroidism. The CDR3: CASSYSSEETQYF. CDR3 bases: TGTGCCAGCAGTTACTCTTCAGAAGAGACCCAGTACTTC.